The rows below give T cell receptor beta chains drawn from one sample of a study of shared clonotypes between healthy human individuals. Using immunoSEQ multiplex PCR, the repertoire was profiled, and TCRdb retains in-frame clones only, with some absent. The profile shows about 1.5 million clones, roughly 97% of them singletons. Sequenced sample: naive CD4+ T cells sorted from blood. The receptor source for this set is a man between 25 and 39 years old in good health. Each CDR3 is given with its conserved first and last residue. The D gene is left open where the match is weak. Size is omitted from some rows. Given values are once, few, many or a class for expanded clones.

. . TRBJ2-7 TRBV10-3 TGTGCCATCAGTGACCCACTGACATCTCCCTACGAGCAGTACTTC CAISDPLTSPYEQYF
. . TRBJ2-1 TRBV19 TGTGCCAGTAATAGCCCACTTTCCAATGAGCAGTTCTTC CASNSPLSNEQFF
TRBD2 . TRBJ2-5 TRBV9 TGTGCCAGCAGCAGAGGGGCTAGCGGGAGTGGCGAGACCCAGTACTTC CASSRGASGSGETQYF
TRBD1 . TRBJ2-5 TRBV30 TGTGCCTACAGGGGGCTGGAGACCCAGTACTTC CAYRGLETQYF
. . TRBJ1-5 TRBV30 TGTGCCTGGGGACATACGGGGAATCAGCCCCAGCATTTT CAWGHTGNQPQHF
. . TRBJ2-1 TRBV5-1 TGCGCCAGCAGCATAAGCAGAGACTCCTACAATGAGCAGTTCTTC CASSISRDSYNEQFF
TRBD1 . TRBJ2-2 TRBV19 TGTGCCAGTACCGCTTCCGGGACAGTGAACACCGGGGAGCTGTTTTTT CASTASGTVNTGELFF
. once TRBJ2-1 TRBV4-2 TGTGCCAGCAGCCAGGCCACAAACGGCGATGAGCAGTTCTTC CASSQATNGDEQFF
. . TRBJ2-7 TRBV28 TGTGCCAGCAGGAACCCGTCACAGGGCCGCCCCTCCTACGAGCAGTACTTC CASRNPSQGRPSYEQYF
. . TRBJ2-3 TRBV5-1 TGCGCCAGCAGCTTGTACGCCACAGATACGCAGTATTTT CASSLYATDTQYF